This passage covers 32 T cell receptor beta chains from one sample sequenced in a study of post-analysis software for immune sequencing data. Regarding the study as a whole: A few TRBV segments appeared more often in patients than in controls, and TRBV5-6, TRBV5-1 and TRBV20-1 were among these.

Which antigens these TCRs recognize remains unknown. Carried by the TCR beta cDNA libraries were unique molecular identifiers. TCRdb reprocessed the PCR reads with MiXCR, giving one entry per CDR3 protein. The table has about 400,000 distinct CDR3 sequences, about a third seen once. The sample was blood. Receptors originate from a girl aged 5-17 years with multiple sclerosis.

CDR3 in DNA: TGCGCCAGCAGCAGGGACAGGGAATTCGACGAGCAGTACTTC. It is translated as CASSRDREFDEQYF. This sequence joins TRBV5-1 and TRBJ2-5; 9 bases agree with TRBD1. The J call may be mistaken, given a closer DNA end match to TRBJ2-7. The V gene's germline CDR1 is SGHRS and CDR2 YFSETQ. The CDR3 spans 14 residues.

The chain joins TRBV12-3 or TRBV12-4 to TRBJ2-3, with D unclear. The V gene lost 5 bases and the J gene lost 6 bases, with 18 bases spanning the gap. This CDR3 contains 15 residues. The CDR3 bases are TGTGCCAGCAGTCCCGAGTCGGTATATCCCGATACGCAGTATTTT. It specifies CASSPESVYPDTQYF.

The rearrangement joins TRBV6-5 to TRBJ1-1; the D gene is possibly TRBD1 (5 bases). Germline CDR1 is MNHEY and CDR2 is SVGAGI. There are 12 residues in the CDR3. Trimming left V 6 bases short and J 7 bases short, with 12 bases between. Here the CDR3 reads CASSVDRVEAFF. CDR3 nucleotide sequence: TGTGCCAGCAGCGTCGACAGAGTTGAAGCTTTCTTT.

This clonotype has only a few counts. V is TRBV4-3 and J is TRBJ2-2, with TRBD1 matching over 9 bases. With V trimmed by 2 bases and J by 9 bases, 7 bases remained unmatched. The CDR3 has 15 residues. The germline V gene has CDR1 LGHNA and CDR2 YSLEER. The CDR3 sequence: CASSQLQGAPRELFF. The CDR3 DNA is TGCGCCAGCAGCCAACTACAGGGGGCGCCCAGGGAGCTGTTTTTT.

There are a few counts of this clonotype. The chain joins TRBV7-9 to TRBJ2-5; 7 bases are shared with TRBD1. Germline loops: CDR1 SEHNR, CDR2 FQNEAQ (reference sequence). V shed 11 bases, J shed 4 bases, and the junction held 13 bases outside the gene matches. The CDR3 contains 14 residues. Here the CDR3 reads CAGSPRGLGETQYF. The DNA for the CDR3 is TGTGCCGGATCCCCGAGGGGGCTGGGAGAGACCCAGTACTTC.

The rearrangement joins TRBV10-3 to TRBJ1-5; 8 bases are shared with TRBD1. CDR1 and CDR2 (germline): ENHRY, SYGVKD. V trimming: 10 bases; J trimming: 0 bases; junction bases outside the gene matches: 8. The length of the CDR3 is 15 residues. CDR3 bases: TGTGCCACCGGACAGGGAGACGGTAGCAATCAGCCCCAGCATTTT. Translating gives CATGQGDGSNQPQHF.

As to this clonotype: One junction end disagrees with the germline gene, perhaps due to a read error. This CDR3 reads CASSLEGIANTGELFF. The DNA of the CDR3 is TGTGCTAGCAGCTTAGAGGGGATCGCGAACACCGGGGAGCTGTTTTTT. The rearrangement links TRBV7-7 to TRBJ2-2; D tentatively reads TRBD1 or TRBD2 (5 bases each). The CDR3 is made up of 16 amino acids. In germline, CDR1 is SSHAT, CDR2 FNYEAQ (reference sequence).

CDR3: CASSVDSRYEQYF. The DNA of the CDR3 is TGTGCCAGCAGCGTGGACAGCCGCTACGAGCAGTACTTC. J is TRBJ2-5 and V is TRBV7-9; a weak D match, TRBD1 (6 bases). TRBJ2-7 matches the DNA end more closely, so the J call is doubtful. The CDR3 sequence is 13 residues long. The germline gives CDR1 SEHNR, CDR2 FQNEAQ (reference sequence).

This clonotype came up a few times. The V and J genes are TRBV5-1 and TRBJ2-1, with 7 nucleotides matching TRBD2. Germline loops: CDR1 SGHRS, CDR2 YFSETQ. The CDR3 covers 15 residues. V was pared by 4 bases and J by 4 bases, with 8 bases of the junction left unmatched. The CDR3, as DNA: TGCGCCAGCAGCGCCCTGTTCGGGGGGTACAATGAGCAGTTCTTC. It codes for CASSALFGGYNEQFF. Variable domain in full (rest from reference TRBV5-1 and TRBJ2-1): KAGVTQTPRYLIKTRGQQVTLSCSPISGHRSVSWYQQTPGQGLQFLFEYFSETQRNKGNFPGRFSGRQFSNSRSEMNVSTLELGDSALYLCASSALFGGYNEQFFGPGTRLTVL.

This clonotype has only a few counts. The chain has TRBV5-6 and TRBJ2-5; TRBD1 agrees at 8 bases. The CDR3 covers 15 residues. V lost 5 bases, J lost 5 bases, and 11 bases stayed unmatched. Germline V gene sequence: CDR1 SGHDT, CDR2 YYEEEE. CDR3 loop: CASSRTGHKVETQYF. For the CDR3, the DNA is TGTGCCAGCAGTAGGACAGGGCATAAAGTGGAGACCCAGTACTTC.

The CDR3 region has the DNA TGTGCCAGCAGCTCGACCGTGGGGGGCACTGAAGCTTTCTTT. Translated: CASSSTVGGTEAFF. This chain uses TRBV7-8 with TRBJ1-1; D perhaps matches TRBD1 (5 bases). The CDR3 runs 14 residues. Trimming took 4 bases from V and 4 from J, leaving 13 bases between them. Germline V gives CDR1 SGHVS, CDR2 FQNEAQ.

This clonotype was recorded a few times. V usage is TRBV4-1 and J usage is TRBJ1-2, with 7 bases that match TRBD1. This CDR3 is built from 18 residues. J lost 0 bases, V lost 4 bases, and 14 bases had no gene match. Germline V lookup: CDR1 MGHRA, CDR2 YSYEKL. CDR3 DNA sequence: TGCGCCAGCAGCCTTCCGTCGACAGGGAGAGACGCTAACTATGGCTACACCTTC. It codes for CASSLPSTGRDANYGYTF.

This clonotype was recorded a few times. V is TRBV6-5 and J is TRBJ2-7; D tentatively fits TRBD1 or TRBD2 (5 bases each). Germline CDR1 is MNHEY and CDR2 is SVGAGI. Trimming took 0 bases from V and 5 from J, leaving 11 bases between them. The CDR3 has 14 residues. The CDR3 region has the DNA TGTGCCAGCAGTTACTCGACTCGGGGCAACGAGCAGTACTTC. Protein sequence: CASSYSTRGNEQYF.

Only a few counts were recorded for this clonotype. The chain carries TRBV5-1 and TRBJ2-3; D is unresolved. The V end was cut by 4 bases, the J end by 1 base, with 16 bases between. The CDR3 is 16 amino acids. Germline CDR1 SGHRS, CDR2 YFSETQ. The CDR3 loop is CASSPVLSAGTDTQYF. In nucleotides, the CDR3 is TGCGCCAGCAGCCCAGTCTTATCGGCTGGCACAGATACGCAGTATTTT.

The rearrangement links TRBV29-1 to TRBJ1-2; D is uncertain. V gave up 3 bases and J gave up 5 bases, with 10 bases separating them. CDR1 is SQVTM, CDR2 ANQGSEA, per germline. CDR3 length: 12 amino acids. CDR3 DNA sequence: TGCAGCGTTGACCGGGGAAGGTATGGCTACACCTTC. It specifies CSVDRGRYGYTF.

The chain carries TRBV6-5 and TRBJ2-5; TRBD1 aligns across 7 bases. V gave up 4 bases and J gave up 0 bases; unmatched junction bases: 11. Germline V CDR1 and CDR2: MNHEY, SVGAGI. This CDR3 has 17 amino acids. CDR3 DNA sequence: TGTGCCAGCAGTTCTCATCAACAGGGGAACTACCAAGAGACCCAGTACTTC. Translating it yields CASSSHQQGNYQETQYF.

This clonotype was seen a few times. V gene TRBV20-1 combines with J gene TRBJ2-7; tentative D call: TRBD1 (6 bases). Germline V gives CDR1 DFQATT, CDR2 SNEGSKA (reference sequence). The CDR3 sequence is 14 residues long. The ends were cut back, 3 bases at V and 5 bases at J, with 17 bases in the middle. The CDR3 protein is CSARVRYRVDEQYF. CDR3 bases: TGCAGTGCTAGGGTCCGGTACAGGGTGGACGAGCAGTACTTC.

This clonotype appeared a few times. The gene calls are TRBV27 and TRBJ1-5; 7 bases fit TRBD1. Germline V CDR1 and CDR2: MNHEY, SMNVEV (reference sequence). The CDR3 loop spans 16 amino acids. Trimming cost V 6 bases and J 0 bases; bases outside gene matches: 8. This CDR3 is CASSQNRGYSNQPQHF. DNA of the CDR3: TGTGCCAGCAGCCAGAACAGGGGCTATAGCAATCAGCCCCAGCATTTT.

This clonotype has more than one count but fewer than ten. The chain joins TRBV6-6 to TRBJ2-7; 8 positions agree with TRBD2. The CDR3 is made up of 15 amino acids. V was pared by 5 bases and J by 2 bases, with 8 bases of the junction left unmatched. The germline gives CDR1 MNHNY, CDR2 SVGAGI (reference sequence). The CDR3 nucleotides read TGTGCCAGCAGTCCTCGCCAGGGACTAGCCTACGAGCAGTACTTC. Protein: CASSPRQGLAYEQYF.

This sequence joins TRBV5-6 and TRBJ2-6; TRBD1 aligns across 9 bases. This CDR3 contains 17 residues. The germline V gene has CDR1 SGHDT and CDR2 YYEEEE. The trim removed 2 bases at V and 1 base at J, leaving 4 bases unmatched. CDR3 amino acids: CASSLPTGGSGANVLTF. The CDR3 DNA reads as TGTGCCAGCAGCTTACCGACAGGGGGTTCTGGGGCCAACGTCCTGACTTTC.

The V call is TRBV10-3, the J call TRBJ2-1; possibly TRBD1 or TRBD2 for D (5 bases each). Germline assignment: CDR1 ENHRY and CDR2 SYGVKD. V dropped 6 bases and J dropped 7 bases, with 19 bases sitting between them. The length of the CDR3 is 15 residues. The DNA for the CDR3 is TGTGCCATCAGCCGCCGAGGGCAGGGTGAAAATGAGCAGTTCTTC. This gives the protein CAISRRGQGENEQFF.

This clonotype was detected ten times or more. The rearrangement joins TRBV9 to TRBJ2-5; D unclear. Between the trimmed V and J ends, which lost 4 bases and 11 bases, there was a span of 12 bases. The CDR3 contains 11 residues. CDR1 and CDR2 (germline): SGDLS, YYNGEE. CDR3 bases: TGTGCCAGCAGCAGTAGTGGAGAGCAGTACTTC. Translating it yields CASSSSGEQYF.

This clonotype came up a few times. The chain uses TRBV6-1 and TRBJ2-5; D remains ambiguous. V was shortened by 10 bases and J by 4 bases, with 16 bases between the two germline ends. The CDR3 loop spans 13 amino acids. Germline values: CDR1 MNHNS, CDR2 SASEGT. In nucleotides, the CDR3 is TGTGCCATCGGAAGTGGGTTAGGAGAGACCCAGTACTTC. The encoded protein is CAIGSGLGETQYF.

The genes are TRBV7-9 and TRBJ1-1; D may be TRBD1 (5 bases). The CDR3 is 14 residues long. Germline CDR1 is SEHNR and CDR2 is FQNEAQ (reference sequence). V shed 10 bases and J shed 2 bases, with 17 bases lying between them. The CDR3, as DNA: TGTGCCACAGACAGAGGAGGGGTTAACACTGAAGCTTTCTTT. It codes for CATDRGGVNTEAFF. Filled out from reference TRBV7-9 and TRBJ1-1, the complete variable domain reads DTGVSQNPRHKITKRGQNVTFRCDPISEHNRLYWYRQTLGQGPEFLTYFQNEAQLEKSRLLSDRFSAERPKGSFSTLEIQRTEQGDSAMYLCATDRGGVNTEAFFGQGTRLTVV.

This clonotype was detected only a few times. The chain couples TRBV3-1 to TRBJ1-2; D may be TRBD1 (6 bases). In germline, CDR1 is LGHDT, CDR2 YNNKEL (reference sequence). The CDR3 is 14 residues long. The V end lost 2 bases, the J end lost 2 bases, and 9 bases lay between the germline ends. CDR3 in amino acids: CASSQRDTNYGYTF. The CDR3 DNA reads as TGTGCCAGCAGCCAACGGGACACCAACTATGGCTACACCTTC.

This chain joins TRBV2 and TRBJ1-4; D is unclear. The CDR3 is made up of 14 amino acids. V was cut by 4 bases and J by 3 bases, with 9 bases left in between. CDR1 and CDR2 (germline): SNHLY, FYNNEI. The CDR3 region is CASSVRVSNEKLFF. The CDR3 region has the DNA TGTGCCAGCAGTGTTCGAGTATCTAATGAAAAACTGTTTTTT.

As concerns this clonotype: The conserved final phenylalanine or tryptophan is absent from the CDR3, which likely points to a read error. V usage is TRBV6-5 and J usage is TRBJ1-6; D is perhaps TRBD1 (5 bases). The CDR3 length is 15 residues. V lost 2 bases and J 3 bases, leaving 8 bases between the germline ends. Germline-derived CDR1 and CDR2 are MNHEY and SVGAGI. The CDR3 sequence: CASSYGAGYNSPLHC. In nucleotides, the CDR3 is TGTGCCAGCAGTTACGGGGCAGGCTATAATTCACCCCTCCACTGT.

The CDR3 DNA reads as TGCAGTGCTAGAGGGGACAGGGCCCCCTACGAGCAGTACTTC. Protein sequence: CSARGDRAPYEQYF. The chain uses TRBV20-1 and TRBJ2-7, with TRBD1 matching over 9 bases. The V and J ends lost 1 base and 2 bases, in that order; junction bases with no gene match: 3. This CDR3 comprises 14 residues. The germline CDR1 and CDR2 sequences are DFQATT and SNEGSKA (reference sequence).

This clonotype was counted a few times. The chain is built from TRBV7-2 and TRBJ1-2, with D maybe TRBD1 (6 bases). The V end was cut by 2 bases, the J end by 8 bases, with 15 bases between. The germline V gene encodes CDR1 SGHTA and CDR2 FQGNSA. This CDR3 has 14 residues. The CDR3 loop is CASSLIRGDGGYTF. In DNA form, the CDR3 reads TGTGCCAGCAGCTTAATCAGGGGAGATGGAGGCTACACCTTC.

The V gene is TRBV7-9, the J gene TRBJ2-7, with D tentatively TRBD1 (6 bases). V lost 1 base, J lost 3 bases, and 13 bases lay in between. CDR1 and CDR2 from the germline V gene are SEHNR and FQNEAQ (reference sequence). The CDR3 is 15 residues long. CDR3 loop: CASSLGMGQGYEQYF. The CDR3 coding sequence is TGTGCCAGCAGCTTAGGGATGGGACAAGGCTACGAGCAGTACTTC.

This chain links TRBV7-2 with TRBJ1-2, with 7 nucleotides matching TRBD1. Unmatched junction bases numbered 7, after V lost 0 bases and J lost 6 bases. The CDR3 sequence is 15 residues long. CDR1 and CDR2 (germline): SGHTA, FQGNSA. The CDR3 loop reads CASSLARDREHGYTF. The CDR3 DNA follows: TGTGCCAGCAGCTTAGCGCGCGACAGGGAACATGGCTACACCTTC.

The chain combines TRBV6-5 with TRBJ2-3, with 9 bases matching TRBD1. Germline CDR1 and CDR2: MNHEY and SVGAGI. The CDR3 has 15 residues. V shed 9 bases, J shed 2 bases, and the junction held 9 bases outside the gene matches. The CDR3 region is CASNGQGSSTDTQYF. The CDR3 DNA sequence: TGTGCCAGTAACGGACAGGGGAGTTCCACAGATACGCAGTATTTT.